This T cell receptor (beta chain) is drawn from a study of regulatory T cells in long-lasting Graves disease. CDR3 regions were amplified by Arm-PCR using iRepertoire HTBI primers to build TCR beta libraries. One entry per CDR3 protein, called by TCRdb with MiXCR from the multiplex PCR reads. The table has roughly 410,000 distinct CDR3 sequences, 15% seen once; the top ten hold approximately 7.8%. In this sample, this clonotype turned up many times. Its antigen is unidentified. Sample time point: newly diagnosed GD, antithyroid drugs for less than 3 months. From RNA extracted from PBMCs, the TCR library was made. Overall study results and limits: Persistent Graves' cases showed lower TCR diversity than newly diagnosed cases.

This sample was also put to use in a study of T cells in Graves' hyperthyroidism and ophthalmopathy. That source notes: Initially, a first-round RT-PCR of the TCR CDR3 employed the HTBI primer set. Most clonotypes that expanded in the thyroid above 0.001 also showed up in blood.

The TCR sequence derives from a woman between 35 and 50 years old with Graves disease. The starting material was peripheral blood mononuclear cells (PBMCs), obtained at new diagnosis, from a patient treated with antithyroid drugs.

The CDR3 region has the DNA TGTGCCACCAGCCTTGAGTGGGGAGAAGGAGACACCGGGGAGCTGTTTTTT. This codes for CATSLEWGEGDTGELFF. This chain connects TRBV15 to TRBJ2-2, with a weak D call TRBD2 (5 bases). Germline values: CDR1 LNHNV, CDR2 YYDKDF (reference sequence). Between the trimmed V and J ends, which lost 5 bases and 3 bases, there was a span of 19 bases. CDR3 length: 17 amino acids.